This T cell receptor (beta chain) comes out of a study of T cells after yellow fever vaccination. Study-level background: With SMART-Seq v4 Ultra Low Input, the fractions containing low cell numbers were prepared.

5'RACE template switching added a universal primer site and UMIs to TCR cDNA. TCRdb re-called the 5' RACE reads with MiXCR, one entry per CDR3 protein. This sample carries some 320,000 distinct CDR3 sequences, 8.7% of them seen once, and the ten largest clones take approximately 18%. Study conclusions and caveats: There was a possibility that FACS-sorted repertoires contained abundant clonotypes contaminating from the bulk population. Re-detected after boosting: most primary clones, 96% of CD4 and 75% to 90% of CD8.

This clonotype was recorded a few times. Its antigen is not identified. V lost 2 bases and J 5 bases, leaving 16 bases between the germline ends. The CDR3 covers 15 residues. Looked up from germline, CDR1 is SGHRS and CDR2 is YFSETQ. Material: PBMCs, obtained on the day of the first yellow fever vaccination. J is TRBJ2-5 and V is TRBV5-1; D possibly matches TRBD1 or TRBD2 (5 bases each). The clonotype comes from a man younger than 35 who received the YFV17D yellow fever vaccine. CDR3 loop: CASSLGDPGRETQYF. The CDR3 DNA is TGCGCCAGCAGCTTAGGGGACCCGGGACGGGAGACCCAGTACTTC.